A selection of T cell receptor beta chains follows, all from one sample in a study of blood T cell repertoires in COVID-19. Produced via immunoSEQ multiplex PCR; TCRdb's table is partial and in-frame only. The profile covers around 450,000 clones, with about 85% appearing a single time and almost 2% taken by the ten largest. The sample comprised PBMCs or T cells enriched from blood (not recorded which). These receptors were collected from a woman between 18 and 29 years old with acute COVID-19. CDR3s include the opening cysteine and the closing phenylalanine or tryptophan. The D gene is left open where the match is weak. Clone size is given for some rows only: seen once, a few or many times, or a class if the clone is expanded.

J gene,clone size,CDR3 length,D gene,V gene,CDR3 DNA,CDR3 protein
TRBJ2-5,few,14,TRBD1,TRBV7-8,TGTGCCAGCAGCTTAGGAGGGGGCGGAGAGACCCAGTACTTC,CASSLGGGGETQYF
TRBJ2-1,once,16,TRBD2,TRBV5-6,TGTGCCAGCAGCTCAATACTAGCGGGAGGATGGAATGAGCAGTTCTTC,CASSSILAGGWNEQFF
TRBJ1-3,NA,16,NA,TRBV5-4,TGTGCCAGCAGCCTCGCGGGTCTCCTCTCTGGAAACACCATATATTTT,CASSLAGLLSGNTIYF
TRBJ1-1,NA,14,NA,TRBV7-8,TGTGCCAGCAGGGCTTCCATCTCAGGGGCTGAAGCTTTCTTT,CASRASISGAEAFF
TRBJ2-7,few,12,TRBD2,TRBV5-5,TGTGCCTCTCAACGGGGGGACTACGAGCAGTACTTC,CASQRGDYEQYF
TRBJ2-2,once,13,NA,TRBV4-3,TGCGCCAGCAGCCACTACAGGGACGGGGAGCTGTTTTTT,CASSHYRDGELFF
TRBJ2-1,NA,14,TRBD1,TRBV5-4,TGTGCCAGCAGCCCCGTTGACAGGGTTAATGAGCAGTTCTTC,CASSPVDRVNEQFF
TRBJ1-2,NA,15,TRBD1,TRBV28,TGTGCCAGCAGTTCAGGGACAGCAACTTTGGGTGGCTACACCTTC,CASSSGTATLGGYTF
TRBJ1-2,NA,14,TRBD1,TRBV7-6,TGTGCCAGCAGCTTATCCCCGGGACAGGGAGACTACACCTTC,CASSLSPGQGDYTF
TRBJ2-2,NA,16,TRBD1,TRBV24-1,TGTGCCACCAGTGCCCCGGGACAGGGGTACACCGGGGAGCTGTTTTTT,CATSAPGQGYTGELFF
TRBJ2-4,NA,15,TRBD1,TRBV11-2,TGTGCCAGCAGCTCCTACCGGGACAGGCAAAACATTCAGTACTTC,CASSSYRDRQNIQYF
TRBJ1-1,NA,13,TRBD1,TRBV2,TGTGCCAGCCCGACAGGGGCGAACACTGAAGCTTTCTTT,CASPTGANTEAFF
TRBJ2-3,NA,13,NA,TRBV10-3,TGTGCCACTTCGGACAGTACCCCAGATACGCAGTATTTT,CATSDSTPDTQYF
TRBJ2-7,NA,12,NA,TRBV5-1,TGCGCCAGCAGCCCGGACTTCTACGAGCAGTACTTC,CASSPDFYEQYF
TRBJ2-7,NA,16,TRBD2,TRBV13,TGTGCCAGCAGCTCCGGGACTAGCGGGAGACGGTACGAGCAGTACTTC,CASSSGTSGRRYEQYF
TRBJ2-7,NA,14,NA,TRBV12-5,TGTGCCCCCCTCGGGGCAGGGGTAGCCTACGAGCAGTACTTC,CAPLGAGVAYEQYF
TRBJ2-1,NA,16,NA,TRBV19,TGTGCCAGTATCAATAGCGAGGTGGGGACTCTCAATGAGCAGTTCTTC,CASINSEVGTLNEQFF
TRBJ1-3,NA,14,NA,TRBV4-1,TGCGCCAGCAGCCAAGAAAGACAGGGAAACACCATATATTTT,CASSQERQGNTIYF
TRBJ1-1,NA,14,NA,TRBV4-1,TGCGCCAGCACCGAAGTGGGGGGGGACACTGAAGCTTTCTTT,CASTEVGGDTEAFF
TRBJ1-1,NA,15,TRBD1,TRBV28,TGTGCCAGCAGTTTCCCCCAGGGGGTTGACACTGAAGCTTTCTTT,CASSFPQGVDTEAFF
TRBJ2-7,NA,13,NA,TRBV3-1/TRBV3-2,TGTGCCAGCAATAGCCGCAGCTCCTACGAGCAGTACTTC,CASNSRSSYEQYF
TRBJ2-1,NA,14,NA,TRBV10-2,TGCGCCAGCAGTAAAGACATTTCCTACAATGAGCAGTTCTTC,CASSKDISYNEQFF
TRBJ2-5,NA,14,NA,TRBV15,TGTGCCACCAGCAGTGAGGTTATCCAAGAGACCCAGTACTTC,CATSSEVIQETQYF
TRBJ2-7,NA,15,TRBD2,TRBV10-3,TGTGCCATCAGTATCGGCGGGAGGAGTGGAAACGAGCAGTACTTC,CAISIGGRSGNEQYF
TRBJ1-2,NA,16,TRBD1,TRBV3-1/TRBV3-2,TGTGCCAGCAGCCAAGTTGGTACAGGGGATTTGTTTGGCTACACCTTC,CASSQVGTGDLFGYTF
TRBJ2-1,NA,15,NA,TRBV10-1,TGCGCCAGCAGTGATGGGGAGATTGGCCACAATGAGCAGTTCTTC,CASSDGEIGHNEQFF
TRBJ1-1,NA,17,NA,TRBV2,TGTGCCAGCAGTGAACCTTTGATTGGGGGCATGAACACTGAAGCTTTCTTT,CASSEPLIGGMNTEAFF
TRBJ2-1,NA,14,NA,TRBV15,TGTGCCACCAGCAGAGCTAGGGGCTACAATGAGCAGTTCTTC,CATSRARGYNEQFF
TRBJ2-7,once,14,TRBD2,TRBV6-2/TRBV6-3,TGTGCCAGCAGTTTTTCTAGCGGGAGTGGGGAGCAGTACTTC,CASSFSSGSGEQYF
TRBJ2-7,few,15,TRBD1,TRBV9,TGTGCCAGCAGCCCAACCGGGACAGGGTACTACGAGCAGTACTTC,CASSPTGTGYYEQYF
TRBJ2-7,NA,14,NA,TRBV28,TGTGCCAGCAGTCCGCCGGCTAGCGACTACGAGCAGTACTTC,CASSPPASDYEQYF
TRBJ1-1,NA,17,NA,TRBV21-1,TGTGCCAGCAGCAAAGTCGCCAGGACAGGGACCAACACTGAAGCTTTCTTT,CASSKVARTGTNTEAFF
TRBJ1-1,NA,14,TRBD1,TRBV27,TGTGCCAGCAGCCTCTTAACAGGGGCCACTGAAGCTTTCTTT,CASSLLTGATEAFF
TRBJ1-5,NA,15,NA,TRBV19,TGTGCCAGCCGCCGACAGGATCTTTTTTATCAGCCCCAGCATTTT,CASRRQDLFYQPQHF
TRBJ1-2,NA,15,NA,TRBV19,TGTGCCAGTAGTACCCGGACAACCCAAAACTATGGCTACACCTTC,CASSTRTTQNYGYTF
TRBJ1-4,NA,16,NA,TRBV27,TGTGCCAGCAGTTTATCGCCGCACGCGGTCAATGAAAAACTGTTTTTT,CASSLSPHAVNEKLFF
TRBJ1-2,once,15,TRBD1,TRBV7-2,TGTGCCAGCAGCTTAGCGCAGGGACAGGGGAAGGGCTACACCTTC,CASSLAQGQGKGYTF
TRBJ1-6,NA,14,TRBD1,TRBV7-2,TGTGCCAGCAGCCACCCGGGACAGGGTCCACCCCTCCACTTT,CASSHPGQGPPLHF
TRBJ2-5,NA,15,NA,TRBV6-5,TGTGCCAGCAGTTACTCGGCAGGGCTAGGGGAGACCCAGTACTTC,CASSYSAGLGETQYF
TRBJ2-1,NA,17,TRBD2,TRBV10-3,TGTGCCATCGGTGCGGGAAGCGGGGGGCCAACCTACAATGAGCAGTTCTTC,CAIGAGSGGPTYNEQFF
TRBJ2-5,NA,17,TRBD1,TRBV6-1,TGTGCCAGCAGTGAAGCGCAGGGGGCCCCACACCAAGAGACCCAGTACTTC,CASSEAQGAPHQETQYF
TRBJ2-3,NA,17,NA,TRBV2,TGTGCCAGCAGCGAAGAATCCGGAGGTCTGGGCCCAGATACGCAGTATTTT,CASSEESGGLGPDTQYF
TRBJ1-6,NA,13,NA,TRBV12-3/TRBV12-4,TGTGCCAGCACCACAGGGCACAATTCACCCCTCCACTTT,CASTTGHNSPLHF
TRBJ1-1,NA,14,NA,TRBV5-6,TGTGCCAGCAGCAGAGGGACGCAACAGGGTGAAGCTTTCTTT,CASSRGTQQGEAFF
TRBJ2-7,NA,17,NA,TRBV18,TGTGCCAGCTCACCCACGCCGAGATCTAGCCTCTCCTACGAGCAGTACTTC,CASSPTPRSSLSYEQYF
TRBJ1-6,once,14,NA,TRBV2,TGTGCCAGCAGTGACAGGGTACGGGATTCACCCCTCCACTTT,CASSDRVRDSPLHF
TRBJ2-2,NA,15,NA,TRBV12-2,TGTGCAAGTCGTGCCCTAGCGGGGGCCACCGGGGAGCTGTTTTTT,CASRALAGATGELFF
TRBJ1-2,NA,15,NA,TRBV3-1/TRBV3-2,TGTGCCAGCAGCCAAGCGGCGACTTCTAACTATGGCTACACCTTC,CASSQAATSNYGYTF
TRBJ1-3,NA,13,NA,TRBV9,TGTGCCAGCAGCGTAGGCGGTAAAAACACCATATATTTT,CASSVGGKNTIYF